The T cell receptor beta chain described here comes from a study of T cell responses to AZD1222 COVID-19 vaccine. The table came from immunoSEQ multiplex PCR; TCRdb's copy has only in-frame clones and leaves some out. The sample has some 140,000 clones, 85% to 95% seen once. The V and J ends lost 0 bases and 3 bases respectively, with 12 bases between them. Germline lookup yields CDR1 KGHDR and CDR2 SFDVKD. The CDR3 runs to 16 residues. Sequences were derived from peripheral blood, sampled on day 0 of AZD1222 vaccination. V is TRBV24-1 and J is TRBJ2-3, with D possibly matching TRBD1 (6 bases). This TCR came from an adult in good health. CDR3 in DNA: TGTGCCACCAGTGATTTGCAGGGGATGAAAACAGATACGCAGTATTTT. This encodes CATSDLQGMKTDTQYF.